Below, 11 T cell receptor beta chains from the same sample are listed, as sequenced in a study of PD-1 blockade in classical Hodgkin lymphoma. All patients experienced relapse after autologous stem cell transplantation, and brentuximab vedotin exposure was variable. This table comes from immunoSEQ multiplex PCR, and its TCRdb copy is limited to in-frame clones, with some not included. The profile shows 45,000 to 60,000 clones, 81% of them singletons. The sequences come from peripheral blood mononuclear cells (PBMCs), collected at baseline. These receptors all come from a human donor with classical Hodgkin lymphoma.

The chain joins TRBV30 to TRBJ1-5, with D tentatively TRBD1 (6 bases). CDR3 size: 13 residues. Trimming left V 1 base short and J 4 bases short, with 8 bases between. CDR1 and CDR2 (germline): GTSNPN, SVGIG (reference sequence). CDR3 in amino acids: CAWSGTDNQPQHF. The CDR3 DNA reads as TGTGCCTGGAGTGGGACAGATAATCAGCCCCAGCATTTT.

This rearrangement joins TRBV10-3 to TRBJ1-1; 8 bases are a match to TRBD1. This CDR3 contains 14 residues. V dropped 4 bases and J dropped 5; count of bases not matched to a gene: 6. Germline loops: CDR1 ENHRY, CDR2 SYGVKD. CDR3 nucleotide sequence: TGTGCCATCAGTGCTGGACAGGGTGGAACTGAAGCTTTCTTT. Translation: CAISAGQGGTEAFF.

The gene calls are TRBV27 and TRBJ2-7; 10 positions agree with TRBD2. Looked up from germline, CDR1 is MNHEY and CDR2 is SMNVEV (reference sequence). The CDR3 totals 15 residues. The junction had 8 bases not matched to a gene; V was cut back by 4 bases and J by 5 bases. Written as DNA, the CDR3 is TGTGCCAGCAGTTCCTTACTAGCGGGAAGCAACGAGCAGTACTTC. Its translation is CASSSLLAGSNEQYF.

V gene TRBV11-2 combines with J gene TRBJ2-1; D might be TRBD1 or TRBD2, each matching 5 bases. V lost 0 bases to trimming and J lost 6 bases, with 9 bases between them. In germline, CDR1 is SGHAT, CDR2 FQNNGV. The CDR3 spans 14 residues. The CDR3 coding sequence is TGTGCCAGCAGCTTAGAACCTGGGGGCAATGAGCAGTTCTTC. Its translation: CASSLEPGGNEQFF.

This clone was counted once. The J gene is TRBJ2-2, the V gene TRBV4-2, with 7 bases lining up with TRBD2. This CDR3 is built from 19 residues. V trimming: 0 bases; J trimming: 4 bases; junction bases outside the gene matches: 14. The germline gives CDR1 LGHNA, CDR2 YNFKEQ. The CDR3 DNA is TGTGCCAGCAGCCAAGATCAAACTCGGGGGAGGGTAGCCACCGGGGAGCTGTTTTTT. Translated, it gives CASSQDQTRGRVATGELFF.

V and J are TRBV21-1 and TRBJ1-5. TRBV21-1 constitutes a pseudogene. This CDR3 spans 17 amino acids. CDR3 in amino acids: CASSKRGMGRTRQPQHF. CDR3 bases: TGTGCCAGCAGCAAGAGGGGAATGGGTCGGACGAGGCAGCCCCAGCATTTT.

This clone was picked up a small number of times. The V call is TRBV27, the J call TRBJ2-1, with 7 bases identical to TRBD2. The length of the CDR3 is 13 residues. CDR1 MNHEY and CDR2 SMNVEV come from the germline V gene (reference sequence). The J segment lost 4 bases and the V segment lost 6 bases, leaving 3 bases of the junction unmatched. The CDR3 DNA follows: TGTGCCAGCAGCCCGCGGGGGTACAATGAGCAGTTCTTC. It yields the protein CASSPRGYNEQFF.

The chain combines TRBV7-3 with TRBJ2-1, with 9 bases lining up with TRBD2. The V and J ends lost 0 bases and 10 bases, in that order; junction bases with no gene match: 10. The CDR3 runs 16 residues. Germline assignment: CDR1 SGHTA and CDR2 FQGTGA. The DNA for the CDR3 is TGTGCCAGCAGCTTAACGTTGTTAGCGGGAGAGAGAGAGCAGTTCTTC. As protein: CASSLTLLAGEREQFF.

The chain employs TRBV5-1 and TRBJ2-7; 11 bases agree with TRBD1. With 6 bases clipped from V and 6 bases from J, the junction kept 5 bases outside the gene matches. This CDR3 is 13 amino acids long. Looked up from germline, CDR1 is SGHRS and CDR2 is YFSETQ. CDR3 nucleotides: TGCGCCAGCACCACCGGGACAGGGGGCGAGCAGTACGTC. Amino acid sequence: CASTTGTGGEQYV.

This clone was seen once. The chain links TRBV7-9 to TRBJ1-4; 7 nucleotides agree with TRBD1. This CDR3 spans 18 amino acids. Germline values: CDR1 SEHNR, CDR2 FQNEAQ (reference sequence). After removal of 5 bases from V and 6 bases from J, the junction contained 18 bases not matched to a gene. CDR3 amino acids: CASSATGRQGPSDEKLFF. The CDR3 DNA reads as TGTGCCAGCAGCGCAACCGGGAGACAGGGCCCGTCCGATGAAAAACTGTTTTTT.

V gene TRBV14 combines with J gene TRBJ2-1, with TRBD2 as a possible D gene (6 bases). The CDR3 loop spans 17 amino acids. V was pared by 4 bases and J by 4 bases, with 20 bases between. CDR1 is SGHDN and CDR2 is FVKESK in the germline V gene. Here the CDR3 reads CASSPSLGRTGYNEQFF. CDR3 nucleotides: TGTGCCAGCAGCCCTTCACTAGGGAGGACGGGGTACAATGAGCAGTTCTTC.